This T cell receptor beta chain derives from a study of blood T cell repertoires in COVID-19. Study details: The origin of the acute and convalescent COVID-19 samples was the United States, Italy and Spain. T cells, B-cell-depleted T cells, or PBMCs supplied cDNA or gDNA.

As originally analysed: Estimates of nucleated cell counts were drawn from the amplification of reference gene primers. Clones were sequenced by immunoSEQ multiplex PCR, and TCRdb holds only the in-frame ones, with some missing. V and J calls and clone size are copied from that table; D and trimming were computed from the DNA. The top ten clones hold nearly 2.5% of a sample with around 180,000 clones, 70% to 90% of them seen once. CDR1 is GTSNPN and CDR2 is SVGIG in the germline V gene (reference sequence). The CDR3 spans 17 residues. V lost 0 bases and J lost 6; bases outside the gene matches: 12. This receptor was identified in a man in his forties with active or convalescent COVID-19. The sample was peripheral blood. The chain links TRBV30 to TRBJ1-5, with 9 bases that match TRBD1. This chain's CDR3 is CAWSVRVGTGNGQPQHF. The CDR3 DNA sequence: TGTGCCTGGAGTGTACGAGTCGGGACAGGGAATGGTCAGCCCCAGCATTTT.